This T cell receptor (beta chain) was documented in a study of regulatory T cells in long-lasting Graves disease. Indicated time point: persistent/refractory GD, antithyroid drugs over 5 years with positive TRAb. PBMCs were the source of the RNA used for TCR sequencing. HTBI primers from iRepertoire and Arm-PCR of CDR3 regions yielded the TCR beta libraries. Authors' methods: Looking across samples, the authors found 62 TRBV and some 15 TRBJ segments. From the multiplex PCR reads, TCRdb called clonotypes with MiXCR, one entry per CDR3 protein. The V and J calls and clone size are TCRdb's, not the authors'. The sample holds 650,000 to 850,000 distinct CDR3 sequences; around 30% are singletons and the top ten take under 55%. The CDR3 is made up of 15 amino acids. With V trimmed by 6 bases and J by 1 base, 9 bases remained unmatched. Germline-derived CDR1 and CDR2 are DFQATT and SNEGSKA (reference sequence).

The rearrangement uses TRBV20-1 and TRBJ2-5, with 9 positions matching TRBD2. The TCR originated in a female donor with Graves disease. Sequenced here: peripheral blood mononuclear cells (PBMCs), sampled when the disease was refractory, from a patient treated with antithyroid drugs. The CDR3 loop reads CSATGLAGSQETQYF. As DNA, the CDR3 is TGCAGTGCCACGGGGCTAGCGGGATCCCAAGAGACCCAGTACTTC.